Shown below are 3 T cell receptor beta chains from a single sample sequenced in a study of T cell repertoires in cytomegalovirus infection. Via MiXCR, TCRdb re-called the reads, giving one row per CDR3 protein. The table lists about 890,000 distinct CDR3 sequences, around 30% of them singletons. Antigen specificity for these receptors is unknown. Sample: cultured CD8+ T cells from PBMCs, taken from culture after CMV antigen stimulation. Receptor source: a human donor in good health (CMV status not recorded). Some clones in this sample may be carry-over from other donors' samples.

The chain couples TRBV25-1 to TRBJ2-7; a possible D gene is TRBD1 (7 bases). Germline CDR1 and CDR2: MGHDK and SYGVNS. The CDR3 is made up of 19 amino acids. Trimming left V 4 bases short and J 5 bases short, with 30 bases between. This CDR3 reads CASSAPSPVWRQGGNEQYF. In DNA form, the CDR3 reads TGTGCCAGCAGTGCCCCCTCCCCGGTGTGGAGACAGGGAGGCAACGAGCAGTACTTC.

This clonotype came up once. The gene calls are TRBV20-1 and TRBJ2-1; weak D call: TRBD1 (6 bases). Germline V lookup: CDR1 DFQATT, CDR2 SNEGSKA (reference sequence). The CDR3 consists of 16 residues. Trimming shortened V by 2 bases and J by 8 bases, and 22 bases separated the two germline ends. The CDR3 DNA is TGCAGTGCTAGATTCTTTGAGAGGGGGAAGGGATATGAGCAGTTCTTC. As protein: CSARFFERGKGYEQFF.

The J gene is TRBJ1-1, the V gene TRBV6-5; 8 bases are a match to TRBD1. V dropped 6 bases and J dropped 0; count of bases not matched to a gene: 21. Germline lookup yields CDR1 MNHEY and CDR2 SVGAGI. CDR3 length equals 20 residues. The CDR3 DNA is TGTGCCAGCAGCTATGAGCCGGGACAGGAATCTCCAGGGATGAACACTGAAGCTTTCTTT. It yields the protein CASSYEPGQESPGMNTEAFF.